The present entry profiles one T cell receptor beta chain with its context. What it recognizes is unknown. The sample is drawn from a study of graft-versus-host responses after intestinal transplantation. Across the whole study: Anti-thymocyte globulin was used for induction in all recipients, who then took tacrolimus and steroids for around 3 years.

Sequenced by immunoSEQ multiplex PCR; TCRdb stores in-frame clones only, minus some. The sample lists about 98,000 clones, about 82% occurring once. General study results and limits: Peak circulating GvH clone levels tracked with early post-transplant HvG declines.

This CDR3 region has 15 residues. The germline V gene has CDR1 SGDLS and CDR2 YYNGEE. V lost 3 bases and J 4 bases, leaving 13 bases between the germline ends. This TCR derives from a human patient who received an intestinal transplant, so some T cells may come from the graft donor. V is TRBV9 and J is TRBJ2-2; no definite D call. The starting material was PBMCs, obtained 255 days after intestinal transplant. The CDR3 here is CASSAFFGATGELFF. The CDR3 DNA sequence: TGTGCCAGCAGCGCCTTCTTTGGAGCCACCGGGGAGCTGTTTTTT.